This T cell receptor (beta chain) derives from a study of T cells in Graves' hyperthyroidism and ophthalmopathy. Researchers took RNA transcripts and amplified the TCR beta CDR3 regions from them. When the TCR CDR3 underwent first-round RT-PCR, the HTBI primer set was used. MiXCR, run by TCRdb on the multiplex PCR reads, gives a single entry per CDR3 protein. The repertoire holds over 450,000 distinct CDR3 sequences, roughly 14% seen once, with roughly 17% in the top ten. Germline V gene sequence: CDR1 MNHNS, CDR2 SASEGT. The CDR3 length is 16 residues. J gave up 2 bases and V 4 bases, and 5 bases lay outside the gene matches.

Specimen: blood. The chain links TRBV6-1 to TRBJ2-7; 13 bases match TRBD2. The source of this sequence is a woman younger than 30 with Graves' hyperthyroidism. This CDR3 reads CASSGTSGSGAYEQYF. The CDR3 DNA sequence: TGTGCCAGCAGTGGGACTAGCGGGAGTGGCGCCTACGAGCAGTACTTC.